Listed below are T cell receptor beta chains from one sample, sequenced in a study of shared T cell receptors in the human thymus. Clones were read by immunoSEQ multiplex PCR, and TCRdb kept only the in-frame ones, dropping some. The sample lists about 380,000 clones; more than 85% were seen once. The source material was thymocytes. These receptors were taken from a human donor. Both conserved end residues are part of each CDR3.

TRBV27,CASSLGGATGELFF
TRBV2,CASTQTGLAGVRIPYQETQYF
TRBV7-3,CASSPQARWDRSTDTQYF
TRBV28,CASTPPPLDGQPQHF
TRBV7-9,CASSPADTQYF
TRBV7-9,CASSIRTSGRVSSYNEQFF
TRBV5-1,CASRTHNEQYF
TRBV7-2,CASSLRTGGFETQYF
TRBV11-2,CASSPGTRVNYEQYF
TRBV6-4,CASRDKLEDTQYF
TRBV27,CASSSSRGNEKLFF